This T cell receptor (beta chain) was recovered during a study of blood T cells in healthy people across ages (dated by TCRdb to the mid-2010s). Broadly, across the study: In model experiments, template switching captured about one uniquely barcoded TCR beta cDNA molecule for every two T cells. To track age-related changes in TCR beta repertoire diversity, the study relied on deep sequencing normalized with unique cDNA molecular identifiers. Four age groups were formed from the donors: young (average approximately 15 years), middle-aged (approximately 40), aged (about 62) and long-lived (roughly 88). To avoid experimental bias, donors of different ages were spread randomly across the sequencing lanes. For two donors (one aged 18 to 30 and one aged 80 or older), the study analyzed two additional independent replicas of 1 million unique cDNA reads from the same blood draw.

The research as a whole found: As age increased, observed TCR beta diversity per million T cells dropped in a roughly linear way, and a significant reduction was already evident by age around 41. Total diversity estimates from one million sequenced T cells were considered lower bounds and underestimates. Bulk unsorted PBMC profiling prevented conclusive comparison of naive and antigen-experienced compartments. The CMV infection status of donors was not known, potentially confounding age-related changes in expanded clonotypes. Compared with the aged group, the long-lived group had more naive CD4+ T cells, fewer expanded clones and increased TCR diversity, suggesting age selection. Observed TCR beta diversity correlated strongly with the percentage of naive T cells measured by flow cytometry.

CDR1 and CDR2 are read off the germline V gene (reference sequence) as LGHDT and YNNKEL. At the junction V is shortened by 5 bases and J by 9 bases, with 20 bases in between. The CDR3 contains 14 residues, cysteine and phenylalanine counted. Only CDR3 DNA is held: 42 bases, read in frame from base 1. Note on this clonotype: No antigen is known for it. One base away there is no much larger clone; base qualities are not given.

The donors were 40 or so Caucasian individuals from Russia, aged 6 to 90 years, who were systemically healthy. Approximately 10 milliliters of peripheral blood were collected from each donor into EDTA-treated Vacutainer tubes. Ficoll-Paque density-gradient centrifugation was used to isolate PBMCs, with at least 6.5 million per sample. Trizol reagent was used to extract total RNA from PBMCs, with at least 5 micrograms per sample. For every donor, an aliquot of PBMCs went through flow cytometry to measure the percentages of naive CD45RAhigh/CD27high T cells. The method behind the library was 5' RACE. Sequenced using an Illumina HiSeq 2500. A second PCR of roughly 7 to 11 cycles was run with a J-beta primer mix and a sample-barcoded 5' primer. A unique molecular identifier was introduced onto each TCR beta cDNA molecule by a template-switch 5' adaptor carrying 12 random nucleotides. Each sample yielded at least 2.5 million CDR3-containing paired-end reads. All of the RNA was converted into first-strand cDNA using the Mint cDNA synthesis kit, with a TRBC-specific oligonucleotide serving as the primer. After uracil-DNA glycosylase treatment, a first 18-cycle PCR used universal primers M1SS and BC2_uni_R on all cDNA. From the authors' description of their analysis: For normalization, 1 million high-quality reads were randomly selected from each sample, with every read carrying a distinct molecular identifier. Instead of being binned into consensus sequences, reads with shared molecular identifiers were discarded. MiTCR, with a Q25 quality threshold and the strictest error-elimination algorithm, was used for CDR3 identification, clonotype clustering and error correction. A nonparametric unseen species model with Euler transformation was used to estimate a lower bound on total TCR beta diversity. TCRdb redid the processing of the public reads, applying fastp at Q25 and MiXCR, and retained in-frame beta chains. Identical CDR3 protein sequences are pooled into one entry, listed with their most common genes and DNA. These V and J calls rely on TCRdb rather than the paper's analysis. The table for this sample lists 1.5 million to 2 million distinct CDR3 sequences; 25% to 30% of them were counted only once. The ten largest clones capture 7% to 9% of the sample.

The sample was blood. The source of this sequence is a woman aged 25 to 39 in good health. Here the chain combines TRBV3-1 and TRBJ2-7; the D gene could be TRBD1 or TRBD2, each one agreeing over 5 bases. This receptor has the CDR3 CASSKGTLGPGQYF. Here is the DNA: TGTGCCAGCAGCAAAGGGACGTTGGGACCCGGGCAGTACTTC.